The 10 T cell receptor beta chains given below trace back to one sample, sequenced in a study of blood T cell repertoires in COVID-19. Sequenced by immunoSEQ multiplex PCR; TCRdb stores in-frame clones only, minus some. The repertoire consists of 20,000 to 25,000 clones, with about 89% occurring once and the leading ten covering around 28%. Material: peripheral blood. Source of these receptors: a woman aged 70 to 79 with active COVID-19.

The chain combines TRBV5-1 with TRBJ2-3; 10 bases map to TRBD2. CDR1 and CDR2 from the germline V gene are SGHRS and YFSETQ. J lost 1 base, V lost 0 bases, and 5 bases had no gene match. The CDR3 runs to 17 residues. DNA for the CDR3: TGCGCCAGCAGCTTGGCCGGGCTAGCGGGGGGCACAGATACGCAGTATTTT. Its protein is CASSLAGLAGGTDTQYF.

The rearrangement links TRBV14 to TRBJ1-4; 8 nucleotides line up with TRBD1. The CDR3 length is 16 residues. V shed 4 bases and J 5 bases; nucleotides not matched to a gene: 9. Germline V gives CDR1 SGHDN, CDR2 FVKESK. CDR3 sequence reads: CASSRRDRGKNEKLFF. As DNA, the CDR3 is TGTGCCAGCAGCCGCCGAGACAGGGGAAAAAATGAAAAACTGTTTTTT.

The genes are TRBV6-6 and TRBJ2-5; 10 bases align to TRBD2. Trimming removed 2 bases from V and 4 bases from J; junction bases left unmatched: 7. This CDR3 comprises 16 residues. Germline V gene sequence: CDR1 MNHNY, CDR2 SVGAGI (reference sequence). CDR3 residues: CASSYPSGGAGETQYF. CDR3 in DNA: TGTGCCAGCAGTTACCCCAGCGGGGGGGCCGGAGAGACCCAGTACTTC.

The chain is built from TRBV19 and TRBJ1-1; 7 bases map to TRBD1. The junction had 4 bases not matched to a gene; V was cut back by 6 bases and J by 3 bases. The CDR3 has 13 residues. Germline V gene lookup returns CDR1 LNHDA and CDR2 SQIVND (reference sequence). CDR3 DNA sequence: TGTGCCAGTAGCCGAGACAGGGACACTGAAGCTTTCTTT. Its translation: CASSRDRDTEAFF.

J is TRBJ2-3 and V is TRBV7-2; tentatively, D is TRBD2 (7 bases). Germline CDR1 SGHTA, CDR2 FQGNSA. V was shortened by 6 bases and J by 3 bases, with 19 bases between the two germline ends. The CDR3 sequence is 16 residues long. This chain's CDR3 is CASSRGGRGITDTQYF. In nucleotides, the CDR3 is TGTGCCAGCAGTCGCGGGGGCCGCGGGATAACAGATACGCAGTATTTT.

The chain couples TRBV19 to TRBJ2-7, with a possible D match to TRBD1 (6 bases). This CDR3 comprises 14 residues. The germline V gene has CDR1 LNHDA and CDR2 SQIVND (reference sequence). The V end was cut by 1 base, the J end by 3 bases, with 10 bases between. CDR3 in DNA: TGTGCCAGTAGTATAGTCCTAGGGGGCTACGAGCAGTACTTC. Translating it yields CASSIVLGGYEQYF.

This rearrangement joins TRBV3-1 (or the pseudogene TRBV3-2) to TRBJ2-1; 11 bases align to TRBD2. Germline lookup yields CDR1 LGHDT and CDR2 YNNKEL (reference sequence). The V segment lost 4 bases and the J segment 8 bases; nucleotides outside the gene matches: 4. This CDR3 has 14 residues. The CDR3 reads CASSLAGGGDEQFF. The CDR3 DNA follows: TGTGCCAGCAGCCTAGCGGGGGGGGGCGATGAGCAGTTCTTC.

The CDR3 loop reads CASSLWGGFDQPQHF. CDR3 in DNA: TGTGCCAGCAGTTTATGGGGGGGGTTCGATCAGCCCCAGCATTTT. The chain combines TRBV5-6 with TRBJ1-5; D may be TRBD1 (5 bases). V was pared by 5 bases and J by 5 bases, with 17 bases between. CDR3 length: 15 amino acids. From germline, CDR1 is SGHDT and CDR2 YYEEEE.

The chain carries TRBV4-2 and TRBJ2-7, with TRBD2 matching over 10 bases. CDR1 and CDR2 (germline): LGHNA, YNFKEQ. This CDR3 contains 16 residues. The ends lost 4 bases at V and 0 bases at J; junction bases unmatched: 6. The CDR3 region is CASSLGLAVSSYEQYF. CDR3 bases: TGTGCCAGCAGCCTAGGACTAGCGGTGAGCTCCTACGAGCAGTACTTC.

The CDR3 loop reads CASSWGQGSIDEQFF. DNA for the CDR3: TGCGCCAGCAGCTGGGGACAGGGGAGTATCGATGAGCAGTTCTTC. This chain uses TRBV5-1 with TRBJ2-1, with TRBD1 matching over 10 bases. The CDR3 has 15 residues. The germline V gene encodes CDR1 SGHRS and CDR2 YFSETQ. J gave up 8 bases and V 3 bases, and 8 bases lay outside the gene matches.